A single sample is the source of the 9 T cell receptor beta chains below, sequenced in a study of blood T cell repertoires in COVID-19. Measured with immunoSEQ multiplex PCR; TCRdb has only the in-frame clones, and not every one. The sample yields about 210,000 clones, around 88% seen once. Sequenced input: PBMCs or T cells enriched from blood (not recorded which). All receptors derive from a man aged 35-49 years with acute COVID-19.

The chain is built from TRBV27 and TRBJ1-2; 8 nucleotides align to TRBD1. There are 15 residues in the CDR3. In germline, CDR1 is MNHEY, CDR2 SMNVEV (reference sequence). V dropped 4 bases and J dropped 2; count of bases not matched to a gene: 6. The CDR3 bases are TGTGCCAGCAGTTCCCTGGGACAGGAAAACTATGGCTACACCTTC. Its protein product is CASSSLGQENYGYTF.

This rearrangement joins TRBV19 to TRBJ2-7; D is undetermined. The V end lost 3 bases, the J end lost 0 bases, and 9 bases lay between the germline ends. Germline V gives CDR1 LNHDA, CDR2 SQIVND (reference sequence). This CDR3 contains 14 residues. The CDR3 coding sequence is TGTGCCAGTAGTATCGCGGAAAACTCCTACGAGCAGTACTTC. Translation gives CASSIAENSYEQYF.

The J gene is TRBJ1-2, the V gene TRBV20-1, with D unresolved. This CDR3 spans 10 amino acids. V dropped 5 bases and J dropped 14 bases, with 15 bases sitting between them. Germline V gives CDR1 DFQATT, CDR2 SNEGSKA (reference sequence). In nucleotides, the CDR3 is TGCAGTGCTTTCCGGGAGGGTGTGACCTTC. Amino acid sequence: CSAFREGVTF.

The J gene is TRBJ2-1, the V gene TRBV7-2; TRBD1 might be the D (5 bases). The CDR3 extends over 13 amino acids. The germline V and J ends were trimmed by 5 bases and 8 bases, with 13 bases remaining between them. CDR1 is SGHTA, CDR2 FQGNSA, per germline. The CDR3 DNA sequence: TGTGCCAGCAGCCAAGGGGATTGGGATGAGCAGTTCTTC. Its protein product is CASSQGDWDEQFF.

CDR3 DNA sequence: TGTGCCAGCAGCGTAGGAAACAGAGACACCGGGGAGCTGTTTTTT. Translated: CASSVGNRDTGELFF. V usage is TRBV9 and J usage is TRBJ2-2; D call uncertain. The CDR3 sequence is 15 residues long. Trimming pared 0 bases from V and 3 bases from J, leaving 9 bases between. CDR1 and CDR2 (germline): SGDLS, YYNGEE. Looking up the rest from reference TRBV9 and TRBJ2-2 gives the full variable domain: DSGVTQTPKHLITATGQRVTLRCSPRSGDLSVYWYQQSLDQGLQFLIQYYNGEERAKGNILERFSAQQFPDLHSELNLSSLELGDSALYFCASSVGNRDTGELFFGEGSRLTVL.

The rearrangement links TRBV7-9 to TRBJ1-5; D unresolved. The germline CDR1 and CDR2 sequences are SEHNR and FQNEAQ (reference sequence). The V and J ends lost 1 base and 2 bases respectively, with 9 bases between them. There are 15 residues in the CDR3. CDR3 sequence reads: CASSLGGLRNQPQHF. The CDR3, as DNA: TGTGCCAGCAGCTTAGGAGGCCTTCGCAATCAGCCCCAGCATTTT.

V gene TRBV29-1 combines with J gene TRBJ2-5; 7 bases match TRBD1. The CDR3 totals 12 residues. V lost 5 bases and J lost 4; bases outside the gene matches: 4. The germline CDR1 and CDR2 sequences are SQVTM and ANQGSEA. The CDR3 coding sequence is TGCAGCGTTACAGGGGCTGCAGAGACCCAGTACTTC. It specifies CSVTGAAETQYF.

With respect to this clone: One junction end does not reproduce the germline sequence, and a read error may be involved. The rearrangement links TRBV27 to TRBJ2-1; 8 bases map to TRBD2. The CDR3 runs to 15 residues. Germline CDR1 is MNHEY and CDR2 is SMNVEV (reference sequence). Here the CDR3 reads CASSISGTRYNEQFF. The CDR3 nucleotides read TGTGCCAGCAGTATATCCGGGACTAGATACAATGAGCAGTTCTTC.

The V and J genes are TRBV14 and TRBJ1-1, with TRBD1 identical over 10 bases. From germline, CDR1 is SGHDN and CDR2 FVKESK. The CDR3 extends over 17 amino acids. V shed 3 bases and J 3 bases; nucleotides not matched to a gene: 10. The chain's CDR3 is CASSHRQGAILDTEAFF. As DNA, the CDR3 is TGTGCCAGCAGCCACCGACAGGGGGCGATCCTGGACACTGAAGCTTTCTTT.